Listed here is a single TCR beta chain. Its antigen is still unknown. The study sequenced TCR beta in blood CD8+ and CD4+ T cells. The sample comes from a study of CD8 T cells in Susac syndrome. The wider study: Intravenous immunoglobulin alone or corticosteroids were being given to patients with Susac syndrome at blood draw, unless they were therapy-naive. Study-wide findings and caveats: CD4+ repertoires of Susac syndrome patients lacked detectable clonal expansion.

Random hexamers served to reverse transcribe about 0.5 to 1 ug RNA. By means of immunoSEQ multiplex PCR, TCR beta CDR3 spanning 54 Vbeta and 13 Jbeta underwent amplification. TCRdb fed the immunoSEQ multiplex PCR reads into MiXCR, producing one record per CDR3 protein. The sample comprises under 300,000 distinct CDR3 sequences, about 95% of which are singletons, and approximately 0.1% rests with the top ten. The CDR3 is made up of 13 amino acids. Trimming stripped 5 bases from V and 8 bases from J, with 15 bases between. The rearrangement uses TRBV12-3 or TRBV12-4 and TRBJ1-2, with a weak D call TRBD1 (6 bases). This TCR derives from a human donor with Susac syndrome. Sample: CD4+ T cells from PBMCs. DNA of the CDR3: TGTGCCAGCAGTCTCCCCGGACAGAGAGGCTACACCTTC. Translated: CASSLPGQRGYTF.